This T cell receptor beta chain originates from a study of STAT5B mutations in CD4+ large granular lymphocyte leukemia. Clones were sequenced by immunoSEQ multiplex PCR, and TCRdb holds only the in-frame ones, with some missing. The data contain 30,000 to 35,000 clones, around four fifths of them singletons. The CDR3 contains 14 residues. The V and J ends lost 0 bases and 2 bases respectively, with 6 bases between them. Germline V gene sequence: CDR1 SGHDT, CDR2 YYEEEE. The chain couples TRBV5-6 to TRBJ2-1; D remains ambiguous. This TCR came from a human donor in good health. Sequenced: CD4+ T cells from blood buffy coats. The DNA for the CDR3 is TGTGCCAGCAGCTTGGGTCTAGCCTACAATGAGCAGTTCTTC. As protein: CASSLGLAYNEQFF.